This T cell receptor (beta chain) is drawn from a study of T cells in Graves' hyperthyroidism and ophthalmopathy. TCR beta CDR3 region amplification was performed from RNA transcripts. HTBI primers drove first-round RT-PCR of the TCR CDR3. Using its own MiXCR run on the multiplex PCR reads, TCRdb lists one record per CDR3 protein. The sample consists of roughly 380,000 distinct CDR3 sequences, 11% to 15% of them appearing once. CDR3 length: 16 amino acids. Between the trimmed V and J ends, which lost 6 bases and 4 bases, there was a span of 21 bases. Recently diagnosed hyperthyroidism of less than 2 months' duration affected patients aged 18 to 65. Exclusion of patients followed from uncontrolled infection, other autoimmune disease, pregnancy or lactation. This clonotype was observed at least ten times.

The chain joins TRBV12-3 or TRBV12-4 to TRBJ2-5, with D perhaps given as TRBD1 or TRBD2 (6 bases each). This TCR derives from a woman aged 55-75 years with Graves' hyperthyroidism. Sequences were obtained from blood. The CDR3 DNA sequence: TGTGCCAGCAGCCTTTCGGGTGGGGGGCCGAGAGAGACCCAGTACTTC. Translating it yields CASSLSGGGPRETQYF.